The T cell receptor beta chain under discussion was sequenced for a study of technical replicates of blood from a few donors. Sequencing used immunoSEQ multiplex PCR; TCRdb keeps in-frame clones, though not all of them. There are tens of thousands of clones in the sample; about 89% occur only once, and roughly 5% lies in the top ten. Trimming at V came to 2 bases and at J to 2 bases, leaving 2 bases not matched to a gene. The germline CDR1 and CDR2 sequences are SGHVS and FQNEAQ. The CDR3 is 15 amino acids. This chain connects TRBV7-8 to TRBJ2-3, with 9 bases identical to TRBD2. Sample: PBMCs. The sequence was obtained from a human donor in good health. Some clones in this sample may be carry-over from other donors' samples. The CDR3 loop reads CASSLLAGVTDTQYF. CDR3 sequence (DNA): TGTGCCAGCAGCTTATTAGCGGGGGTCACAGATACGCAGTATTTT.